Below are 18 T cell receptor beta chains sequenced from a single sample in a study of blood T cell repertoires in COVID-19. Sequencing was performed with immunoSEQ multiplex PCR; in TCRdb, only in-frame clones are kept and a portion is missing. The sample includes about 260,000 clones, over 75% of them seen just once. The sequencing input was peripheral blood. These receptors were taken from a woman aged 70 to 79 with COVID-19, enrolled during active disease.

Here the CDR3 DNA reads TGTGCCAGCAGTTTTACTTACTCAAATGAAGCTTTCTTT. It specifies CASSFTYSNEAFF. The chain uses TRBV28 and TRBJ1-1; D remains ambiguous. The CDR3 contains 13 residues. V was cut by 3 bases and J by 7 bases, with 12 bases left in between. The germline CDR1 and CDR2 sequences are MDHEN and SYDVKM.

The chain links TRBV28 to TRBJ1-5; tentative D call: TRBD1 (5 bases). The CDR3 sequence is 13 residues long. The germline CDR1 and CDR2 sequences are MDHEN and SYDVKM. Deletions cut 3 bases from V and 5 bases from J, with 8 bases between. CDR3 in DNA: TGTGCCAGCAGTTTGGGGGGAGATCAGCCCCAGCATTTT. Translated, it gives CASSLGGDQPQHF.

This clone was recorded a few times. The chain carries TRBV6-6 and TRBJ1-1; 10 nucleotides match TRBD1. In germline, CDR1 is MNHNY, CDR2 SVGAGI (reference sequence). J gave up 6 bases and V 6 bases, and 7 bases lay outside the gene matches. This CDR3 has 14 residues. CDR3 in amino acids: CASSSWTGGAEAFF. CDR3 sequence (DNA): TGTGCCAGCAGCTCATGGACAGGGGGTGCTGAAGCTTTCTTT.

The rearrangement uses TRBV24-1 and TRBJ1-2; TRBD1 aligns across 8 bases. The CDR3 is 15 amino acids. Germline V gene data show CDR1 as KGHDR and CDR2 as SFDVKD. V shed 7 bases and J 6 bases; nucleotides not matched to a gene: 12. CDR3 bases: TGTGCCACCAGGGGAGACCAGGGGGCTGGTGATGGCTACACCTTC. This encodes CATRGDQGAGDGYTF.

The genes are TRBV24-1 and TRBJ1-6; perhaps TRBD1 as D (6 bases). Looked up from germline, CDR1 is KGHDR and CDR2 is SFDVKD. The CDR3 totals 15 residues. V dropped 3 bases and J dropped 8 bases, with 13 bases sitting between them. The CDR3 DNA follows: TGTGCCACCAGTGATGGAGACAGGATCGATTCACCCCTCCACTTT. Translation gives CATSDGDRIDSPLHF.

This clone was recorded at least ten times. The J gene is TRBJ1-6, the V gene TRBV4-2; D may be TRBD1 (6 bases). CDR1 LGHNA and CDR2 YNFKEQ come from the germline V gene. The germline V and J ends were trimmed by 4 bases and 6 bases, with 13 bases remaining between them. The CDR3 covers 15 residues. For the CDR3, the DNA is TGTGCCAGCAGCCCCTTACAGGGCCGTAATTCACCCCTCCACTTT. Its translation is CASSPLQGRNSPLHF.

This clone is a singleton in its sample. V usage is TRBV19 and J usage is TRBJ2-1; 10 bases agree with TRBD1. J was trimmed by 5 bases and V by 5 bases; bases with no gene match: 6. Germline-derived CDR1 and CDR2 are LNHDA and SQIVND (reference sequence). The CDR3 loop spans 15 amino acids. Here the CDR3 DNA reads TGTGCCAGTAGTTTTGGACAGGGGGGCCACAATGAGCAGTTCTTC. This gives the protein CASSFGQGGHNEQFF.

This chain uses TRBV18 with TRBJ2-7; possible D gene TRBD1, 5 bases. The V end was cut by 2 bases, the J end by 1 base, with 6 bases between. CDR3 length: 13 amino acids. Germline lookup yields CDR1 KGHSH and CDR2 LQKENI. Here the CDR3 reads CASSPGASYEQYF. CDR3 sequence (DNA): TGTGCCAGCTCACCAGGGGCTTCCTACGAGCAGTACTTC.

The CDR3 loop is CASSLAGARRDTQYF. CDR3 DNA sequence: TGCGCCAGCAGCTTAGCGGGAGCCCGGCGAGATACGCAGTATTTT. J is TRBJ2-3 and V is TRBV5-1; 8 bases agree with TRBD2. Germline V gene lookup returns CDR1 SGHRS and CDR2 YFSETQ. The CDR3 is 15 amino acids. V was clipped by 2 bases and J by 5 bases; unmatched bases: 7. Complete variable domain (other parts from reference TRBV5-1 and TRBJ2-3): KAGVTQTPRYLIKTRGQQVTLSCSPISGHRSVSWYQQTPGQGLQFLFEYFSETQRNKGNFPGRFSGRQFSNSRSEMNVSTLELGDSALYLCASSLAGARRDTQYFGPGTRLTVL.

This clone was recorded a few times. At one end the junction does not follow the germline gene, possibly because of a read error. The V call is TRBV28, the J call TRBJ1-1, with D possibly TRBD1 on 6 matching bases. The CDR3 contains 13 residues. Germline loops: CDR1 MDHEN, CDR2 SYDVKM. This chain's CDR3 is CASSLHDSGVPNF. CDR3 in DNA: TGTGCCAGCAGTTTACATGACTCAGGGGTCCCCAACTTT.

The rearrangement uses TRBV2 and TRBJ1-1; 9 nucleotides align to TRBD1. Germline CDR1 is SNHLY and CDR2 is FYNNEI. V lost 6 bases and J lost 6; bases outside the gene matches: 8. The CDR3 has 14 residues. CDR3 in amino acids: CASRLDRGGPEAFF. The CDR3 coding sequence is TGTGCCAGCAGGCTGGACAGGGGAGGCCCTGAAGCTTTCTTT.

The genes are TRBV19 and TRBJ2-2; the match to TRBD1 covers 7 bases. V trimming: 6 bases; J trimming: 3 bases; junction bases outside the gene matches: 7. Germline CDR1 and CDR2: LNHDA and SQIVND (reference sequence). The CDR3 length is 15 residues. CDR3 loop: CASRKRQGYTGELFF. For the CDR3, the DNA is TGTGCCAGTAGAAAAAGACAGGGATACACCGGGGAGCTGTTTTTT.

The CDR3 reads CASSLIYEQYF. For the CDR3, the DNA is TGTGCCAGCAGCCTTATTTACGAGCAGTACTTC. The chain combines TRBV25-1 with TRBJ2-7, with D unclear. The germline CDR1 and CDR2 sequences are MGHDK and SYGVNS. Between the trimmed V and J ends, which lost 6 bases and 4 bases, there was a span of 7 bases. The CDR3 loop spans 11 amino acids.

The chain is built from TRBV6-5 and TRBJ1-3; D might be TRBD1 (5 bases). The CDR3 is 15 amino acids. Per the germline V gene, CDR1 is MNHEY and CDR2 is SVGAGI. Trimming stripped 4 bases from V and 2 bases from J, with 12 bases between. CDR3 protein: CASSLNRQPGNTIYF. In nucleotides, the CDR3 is TGTGCCAGCAGTTTGAACAGACAGCCTGGAAACACCATATATTTT.

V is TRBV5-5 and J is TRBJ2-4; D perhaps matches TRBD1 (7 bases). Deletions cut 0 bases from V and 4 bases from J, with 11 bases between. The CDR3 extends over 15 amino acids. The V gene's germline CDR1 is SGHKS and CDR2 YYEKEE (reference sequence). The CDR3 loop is CASSLGGTAKNIQYF. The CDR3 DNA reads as TGTGCCAGCAGCTTGGGCGGGACAGCGAAAAACATTCAGTACTTC.

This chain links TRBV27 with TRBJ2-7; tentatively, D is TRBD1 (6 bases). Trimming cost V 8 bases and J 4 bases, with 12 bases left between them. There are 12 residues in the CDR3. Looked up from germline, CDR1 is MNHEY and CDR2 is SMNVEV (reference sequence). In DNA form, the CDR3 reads TGTGCCAGCGCCGGGACACCTTACGAGCAGTACTTC. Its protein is CASAGTPYEQYF.

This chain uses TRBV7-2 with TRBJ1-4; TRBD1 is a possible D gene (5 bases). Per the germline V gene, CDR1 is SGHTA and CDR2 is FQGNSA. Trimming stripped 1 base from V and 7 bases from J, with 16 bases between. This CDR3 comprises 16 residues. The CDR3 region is CASSLGSARVAEKLFF. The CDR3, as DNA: TGTGCCAGCAGCTTAGGGTCGGCCAGGGTGGCTGAAAAACTGTTTTTT.

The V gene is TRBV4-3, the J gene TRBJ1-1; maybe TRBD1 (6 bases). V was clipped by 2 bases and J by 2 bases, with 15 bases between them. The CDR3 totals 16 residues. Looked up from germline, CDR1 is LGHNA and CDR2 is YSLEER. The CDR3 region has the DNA TGCGCCAGCAGCCAACATTACAGGGAGGGTAACACTGAAGCTTTCTTT. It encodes CASSQHYREGNTEAFF.